The entry below describes one T cell receptor beta chain. This specimen comes from a study of OX40 agonist ivuxolimab in advanced cancers. Germline V lookup: CDR1 SGHNT, CDR2 YYREEE (reference sequence). This CDR3 spans 15 amino acids. Unmatched junction bases numbered 4, after V lost 1 base and J lost 3 bases. Repertoires were generated with immunoSEQ multiplex PCR, while TCRdb's copy carries only in-frame clones and drops some. The sample lists roughly 68,000 clones, 85% to 90% occurring once. This chain joins TRBV5-4 and TRBJ2-7; 10 bases map to TRBD2. The receptor comes from an adult with an advanced solid tumor such as melanoma, head and neck, liver or kidney cancer. Sequences were derived from CD4+ or CD8+ T cells sorted from blood, sampled in a trial of the OX40 agonist ivuxolimab. The CDR3 DNA sequence: TGTGCCAGCAGCTTGAGGACTAGCGGAGACTACGAGCAGTACTTC. It encodes CASSLRTSGDYEQYF.